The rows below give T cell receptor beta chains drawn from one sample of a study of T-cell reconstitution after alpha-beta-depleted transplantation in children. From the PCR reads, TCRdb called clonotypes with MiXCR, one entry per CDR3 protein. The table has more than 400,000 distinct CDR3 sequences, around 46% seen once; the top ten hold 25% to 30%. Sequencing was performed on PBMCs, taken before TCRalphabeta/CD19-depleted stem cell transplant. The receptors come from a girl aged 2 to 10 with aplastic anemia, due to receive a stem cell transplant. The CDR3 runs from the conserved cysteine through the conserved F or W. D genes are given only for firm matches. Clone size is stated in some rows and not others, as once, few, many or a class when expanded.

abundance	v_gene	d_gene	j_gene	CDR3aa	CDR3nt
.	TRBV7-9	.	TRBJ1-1	CASSSNRDLGTEAFF	TGTGCCAGCAGCTCAAACCGGGACCTGGGCACTGAAGCTTTCTTT
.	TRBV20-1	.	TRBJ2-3	CSARDSSVYVLTDTQYF	TGCAGTGCTAGAGATTCTTCCGTCTATGTTCTTACAGATACGCAGTATTTT
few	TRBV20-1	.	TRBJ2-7	CSATQGSYEQYF	TGCAGTGCTACTCAGGGGAGCTACGAGCAGTACTTC
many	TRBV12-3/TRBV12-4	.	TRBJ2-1	CASSLYGGVYNEQFF	TGTGCCAGCAGTTTATACGGAGGGGTATACAATGAGCAGTTCTTC
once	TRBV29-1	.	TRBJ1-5	CSVGGEPQHF	TGCAGCGTGGGAGGGGAGCCCCAGCATTTT
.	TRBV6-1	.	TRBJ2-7	CASSDTGYEQYF	TGTGCCAGCAGTGACACAGGGTACGAGCAGTACTTC
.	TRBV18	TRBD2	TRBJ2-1	CASSSSGGANNEQFF	TGTGCCAGCTCGTCATCGGGGGGGGCCAACAATGAGCAGTTCTTC
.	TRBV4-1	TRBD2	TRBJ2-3	CASSHSLIAGGQNTQYF	TGCGCCAGCAGCCATTCTCTTATAGCGGGGGGGCAAAATACGCAGTATTTT
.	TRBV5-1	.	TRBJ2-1	CASSFSGPSYNEQFF	TGCGCCAGCAGCTTTTCAGGACCCTCCTACAATGAGCAGTTCTTC
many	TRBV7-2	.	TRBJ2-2	CASSLDQGDGELFF	TGTGCCAGCAGCTTAGATCAGGGAGACGGGGAGCTGTTTTTT
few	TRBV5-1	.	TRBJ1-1	CASSPIPGGGTEAFF	TGCGCCAGCAGCCCCATTCCGGGGGGTGGGACTGAAGCTTTCTTT
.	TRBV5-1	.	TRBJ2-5	CASSLSRIQETQYF	TGCGCCAGCAGCTTGTCCCGCATCCAAGAGACCCAGTACTTC
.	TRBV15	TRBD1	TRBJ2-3	CATRGQGRTDTQYF	TGTGCCACCAGAGGACAGGGACGCACAGATACGCAGTATTTT
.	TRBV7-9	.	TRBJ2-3	CASSAAIKGGTDTQYF	TGTGCCAGCAGCGCCGCAATTAAGGGCGGCACAGATACGCAGTATTTT
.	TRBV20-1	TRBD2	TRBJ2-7	CSARGLDHYYEQYF	TGCAGTGCTAGGGGACTAGATCATTACTACGAGCAGTACTTC
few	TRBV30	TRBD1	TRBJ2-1	CAWSLGQGGNEQFF	TGTGCCTGGAGTCTGGGACAGGGTGGGAATGAGCAGTTCTTC
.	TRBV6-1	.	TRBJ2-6	CASGTQGGAGANVLTF	TGTGCCAGCGGGACACAGGGGGGGGCTGGGGCCAACGTCCTGACTTTC
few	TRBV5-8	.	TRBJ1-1	CASSFQGLSNTEAFF	TGTGCCAGCAGTTTCCAGGGGTTATCGAACACTGAAGCTTTCTTT
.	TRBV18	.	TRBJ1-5	CASSPGTSREQPQHF	TGTGCCAGCTCACCGGGGACATCCCGAGAGCAGCCCCAGCATTTT
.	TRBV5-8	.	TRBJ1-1	CASTRRGRFSVNTEAFF	TGTGCCAGCACCCGGAGAGGGCGATTTTCCGTGAACACTGAAGCTTTCTTT
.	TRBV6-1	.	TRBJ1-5	CASSEDRNSNQPQHF	TGTGCCAGCAGTGAAGACAGGAATAGCAATCAGCCCCAGCATTTT
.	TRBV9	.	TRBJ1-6	CASSLARNSPLHF	TGTGCCAGCAGCTTAGCCAGGAATTCACCCCTCCACTTT
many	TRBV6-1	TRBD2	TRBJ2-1	CASSPGTSGRWNEQFF	TGTGCCAGCAGTCCCGGGACTAGCGGGAGATGGAATGAGCAGTTCTTC
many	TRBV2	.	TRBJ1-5	CASRQGPALNQPQHF	TGTGCCAGCAGGCAAGGCCCCGCTCTCAATCAGCCCCAGCATTTT
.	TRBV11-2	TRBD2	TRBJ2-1	CASSSPAAGVYYNEQFF	TGTGCCAGCAGCTCCCCCGCAGCGGGAGTATACTACAATGAGCAGTTCTTC
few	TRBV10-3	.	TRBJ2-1	CAIKTEAGTAYNEQFF	TGTGCCATCAAAACCGAGGCAGGGACGGCTTACAATGAGCAGTTCTTC
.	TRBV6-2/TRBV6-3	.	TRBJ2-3	CASSTLYLTDTQYF	TGTGCCAGCAGCACCCTTTACTTGACAGATACGCAGTATTTT
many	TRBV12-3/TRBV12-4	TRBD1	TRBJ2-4	CASTPTGLQDIQYF	TGTGCCAGCACCCCGACAGGGTTACAGGACATTCAGTACTTC
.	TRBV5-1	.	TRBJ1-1	CASSPLGQSGNTEAFF	TGCGCCAGCAGCCCACTAGGGCAGAGTGGGAACACTGAAGCTTTCTTT